The sequence of this T cell receptor beta chain was determined in a study of cytomegalovirus exposure and HLA in healthy donors. The PCR had 60 Vbeta and 13 Jbeta primers. Study processing details: Roughly 11 million of the roughly 77 million unique TCR beta chains counted in a later analysis were shared. The method was immunoSEQ multiplex PCR; TCRdb's version includes in-frame clones alone and lacks a portion of them. V and J calls and clone size are copied from that table; D and trimming were computed from the DNA. The sample lists approximately 100,000 clones, about 80% occurring once. The sample holds a few counts of this clone. This clonotype was sampled from a woman in her forties in good health and CMV-seronegative. The sequencing sample was made of PBMCs.

CDR3 protein: CASSLLVRGSPVNEQFF. The CDR3 coding sequence is TGTGCCAGCAGCTTACTAGTAAGGGGGAGCCCGGTCAATGAGCAGTTCTTC. The chain employs TRBV11-2 and TRBJ2-1, with TRBD1 as a possible D gene (6 bases). CDR1 and CDR2 from the germline V gene are SGHAT and FQNNGV. V was cut by 2 bases and J by 6 bases, with 20 bases left in between. CDR3 length equals 17 residues.